This T cell receptor beta chain originates from a study of blood T cell repertoires in COVID-19. CDR1 and CDR2 from the germline V gene are DFQATT and SNEGSKA (reference sequence). The J segment lost 6 bases and the V segment lost 3 bases, leaving 5 bases of the junction unmatched. This CDR3 is 14 amino acids long. This table comes from immunoSEQ multiplex PCR, and its TCRdb copy is limited to in-frame clones, with some not included. Of more than 250,000 clones in the sample, roughly 87% were seen once. Sequences were obtained from PBMCs or T cells enriched from blood (not recorded which). The V and J genes are TRBV20-1 and TRBJ2-1; the match to TRBD2 covers 10 bases. This sequence originates from a woman aged 40 to 50 who had recovered from COVID-19. CDR3 sequence: CSASRLAGVNEQFF. CDR3 in DNA: TGCAGTGCTAGTCGGCTAGCGGGAGTCAATGAGCAGTTCTTC.